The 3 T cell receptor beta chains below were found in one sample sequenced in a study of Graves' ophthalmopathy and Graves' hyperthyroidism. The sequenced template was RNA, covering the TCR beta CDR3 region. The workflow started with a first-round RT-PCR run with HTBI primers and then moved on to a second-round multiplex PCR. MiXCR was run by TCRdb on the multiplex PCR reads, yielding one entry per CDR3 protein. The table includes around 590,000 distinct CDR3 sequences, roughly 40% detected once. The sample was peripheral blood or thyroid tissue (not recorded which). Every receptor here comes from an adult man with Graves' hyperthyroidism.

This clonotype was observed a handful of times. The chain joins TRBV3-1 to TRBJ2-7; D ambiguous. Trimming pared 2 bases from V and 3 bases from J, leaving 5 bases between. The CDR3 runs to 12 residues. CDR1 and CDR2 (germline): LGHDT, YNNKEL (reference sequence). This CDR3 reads CASSQRDYEQYF. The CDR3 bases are TGTGCCAGCAGCCAACGAGACTACGAGCAGTACTTC.

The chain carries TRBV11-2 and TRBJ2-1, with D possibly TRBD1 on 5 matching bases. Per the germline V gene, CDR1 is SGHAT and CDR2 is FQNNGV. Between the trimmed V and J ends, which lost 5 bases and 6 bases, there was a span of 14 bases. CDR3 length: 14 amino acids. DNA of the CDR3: TGTGCCAGCAGCCCAGACAGCGACAGCAATGAGCAGTTCTTC. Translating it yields CASSPDSDSNEQFF.

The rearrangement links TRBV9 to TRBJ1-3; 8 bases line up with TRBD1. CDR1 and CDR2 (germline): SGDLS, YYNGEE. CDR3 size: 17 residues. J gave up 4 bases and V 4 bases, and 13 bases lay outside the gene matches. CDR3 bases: TGTGCCAGCAGCCTCCTTCCGGGACAGGATAGGGGAAACACCATATATTTT. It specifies CASSLLPGQDRGNTIYF. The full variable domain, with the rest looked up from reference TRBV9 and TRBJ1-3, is DSGVTQTPKHLITATGQRVTLRCSPRSGDLSVYWYQQSLDQGLQFLIQYYNGEERAKGNILERFSAQQFPDLHSELNLSSLELGDSALYFCASSLLPGQDRGNTIYFGEGSWLTVV.